The present TCR beta chain was sequenced within a study of OX40 agonist ivuxolimab in advanced cancers. Sequencing was performed with immunoSEQ multiplex PCR; in TCRdb, only in-frame clones are kept and a portion is missing. The sample contains about 81,000 clones, about 86% of which appear only once. Germline V gives CDR1 LNHDA, CDR2 SQIVND (reference sequence). The CDR3 is 16 amino acids. The V gene lost 3 bases and the J gene lost 3 bases, with 15 bases spanning the gap. This TCR was sampled from an adult with an advanced solid tumor such as melanoma, head and neck, liver or kidney cancer. The chain couples TRBV19 to TRBJ1-5; D is unresolved. The source material was CD4+ or CD8+ T cells sorted from blood, sampled in a trial of the OX40 agonist ivuxolimab. The CDR3 coding sequence is TGTGCCAGTAGTATTATTTCGACCGCAGTCAATCAGCCCCAGCATTTT. This gives the protein CASSIISTAVNQPQHF.